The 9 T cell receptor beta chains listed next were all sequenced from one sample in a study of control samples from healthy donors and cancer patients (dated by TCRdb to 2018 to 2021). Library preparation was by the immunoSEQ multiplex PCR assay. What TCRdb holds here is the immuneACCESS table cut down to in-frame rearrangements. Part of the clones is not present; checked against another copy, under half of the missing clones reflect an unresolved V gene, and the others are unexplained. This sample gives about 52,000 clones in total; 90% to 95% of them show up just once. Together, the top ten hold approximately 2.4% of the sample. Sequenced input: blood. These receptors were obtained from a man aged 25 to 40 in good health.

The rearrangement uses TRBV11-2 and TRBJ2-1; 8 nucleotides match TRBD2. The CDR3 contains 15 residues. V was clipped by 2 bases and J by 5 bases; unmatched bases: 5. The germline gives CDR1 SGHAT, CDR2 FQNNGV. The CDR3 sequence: CASSLRLASDNEQFF. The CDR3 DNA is TGTGCCAGCAGCTTAAGACTAGCGAGCGACAATGAGCAGTTCTTC.

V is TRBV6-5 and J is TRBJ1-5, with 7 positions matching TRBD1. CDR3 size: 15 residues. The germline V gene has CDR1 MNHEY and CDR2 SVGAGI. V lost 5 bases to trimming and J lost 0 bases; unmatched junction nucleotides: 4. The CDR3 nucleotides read TGTGCCAGCAGTCCCTACAGGGGTAGCAATCAGCCCCAGCATTTT. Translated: CASSPYRGSNQPQHF.

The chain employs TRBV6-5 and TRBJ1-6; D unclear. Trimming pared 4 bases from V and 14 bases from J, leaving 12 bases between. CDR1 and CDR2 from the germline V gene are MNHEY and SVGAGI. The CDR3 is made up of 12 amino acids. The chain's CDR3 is CASSSRASALHF. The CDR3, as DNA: TGTGCCAGCAGTTCCAGAGCTTCGGCCCTCCACTTT.

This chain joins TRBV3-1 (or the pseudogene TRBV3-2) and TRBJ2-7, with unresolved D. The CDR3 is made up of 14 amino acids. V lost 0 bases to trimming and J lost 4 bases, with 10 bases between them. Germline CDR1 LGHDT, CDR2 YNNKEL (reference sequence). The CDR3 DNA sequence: TGTGCCAGCAGCCAAGATCTCGAAGTTTACGAGCAGTACTTC. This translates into CASSQDLEVYEQYF.

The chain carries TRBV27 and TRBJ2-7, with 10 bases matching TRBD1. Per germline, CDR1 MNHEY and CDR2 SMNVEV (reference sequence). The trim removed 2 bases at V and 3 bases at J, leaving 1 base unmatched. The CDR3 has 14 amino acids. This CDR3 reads CASSLRDRGYEQYF. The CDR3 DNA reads TGTGCCAGCAGTTTACGGGACAGGGGCTACGAGCAGTACTTC.

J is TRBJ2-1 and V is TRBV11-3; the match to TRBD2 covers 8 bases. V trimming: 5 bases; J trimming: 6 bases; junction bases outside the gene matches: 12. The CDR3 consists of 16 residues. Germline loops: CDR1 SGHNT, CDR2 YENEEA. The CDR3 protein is CASSTGGDPPGNEQFF. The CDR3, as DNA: TGTGCCAGCAGCACGGGGGGGGACCCACCGGGCAATGAGCAGTTCTTC.

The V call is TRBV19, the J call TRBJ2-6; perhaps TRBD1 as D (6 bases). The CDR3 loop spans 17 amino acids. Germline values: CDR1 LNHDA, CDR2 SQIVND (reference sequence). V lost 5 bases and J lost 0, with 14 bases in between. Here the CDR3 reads CASSPGTTISGANVLTF. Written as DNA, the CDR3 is TGTGCCAGTAGTCCCGGGACAACCATCTCTGGGGCCAACGTCCTGACTTTC.

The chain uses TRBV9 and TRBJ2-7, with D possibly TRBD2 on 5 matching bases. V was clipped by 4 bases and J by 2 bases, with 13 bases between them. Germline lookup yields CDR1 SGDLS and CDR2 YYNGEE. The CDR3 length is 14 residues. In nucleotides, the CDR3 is TGTGCCAGCAGCCCGGGCCCGGGGACCTACGAGCAGTACTTC. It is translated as CASSPGPGTYEQYF.

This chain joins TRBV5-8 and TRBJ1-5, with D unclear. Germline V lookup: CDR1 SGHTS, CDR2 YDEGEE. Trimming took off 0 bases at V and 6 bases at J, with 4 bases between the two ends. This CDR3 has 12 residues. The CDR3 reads CASSLVGQPQHF. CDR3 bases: TGTGCCAGCAGCTTGGTGGGTCAGCCCCAGCATTTT.